In its sample, the clone carrying this T cell receptor (beta chain) was seen many times. This entry belongs to a study of regulatory T cells in long-lasting Graves disease. The CDR3 is made up of 15 amino acids. Trimming removed 2 bases at V and 6 bases at J, with 11 bases between. Germline assignment: CDR1 MNHNS and CDR2 SASEGT. According to the study, TCR beta libraries were built with iRepertoire HTBI primers and CDR3-region Arm-PCR. MiXCR was run by TCRdb on the multiplex PCR reads, yielding one entry per CDR3 protein. The sample contains approximately 350,000 distinct CDR3 sequences, 12% of which appear only once. The sample's time point: newly diagnosed GD, antithyroid drugs for less than 3 months. The authors made the TCR library using RNA they extracted from PBMCs. This same sample was also part of a study on T cells in Graves' hyperthyroidism and ophthalmopathy.

The sequenced sample was peripheral blood mononuclear cells (PBMCs), obtained at new diagnosis, from a patient treated with antithyroid drugs. The clonotype was recovered from a woman aged 18-35 years with Graves disease. The chain joins TRBV6-1 to TRBJ1-6, with a weak D call TRBD1 (5 bases). CDR3 protein: CASSEQGLLNSPLHF. The DNA for the CDR3 is TGTGCCAGCAGTGAACAGGGCCTCCTTAATTCACCCCTCCACTTT.